One and the same sample provided the 12 T cell receptor beta chains below, sequenced in a study of spatial heterogeneity in lung cancer. MiXCR, applied by TCRdb to the 5' RACE reads, yields one record per CDR3 protein. This sample has fewer than 18,000 distinct CDR3 sequences, with 3.6% found just once. The sample's time point: sample taken at primary tumor resection. The sample in question was normal lung tissue next to the tumor, obtained at surgery. These receptors all stem from a male donor with early-stage non-small cell lung cancer.

Many counts were recorded for this clonotype. This beta chain lies outside the target of a library built for alpha chains; its clone size means little. The V and J genes are TRBV20-1 and TRBJ1-1; no definite D call. The CDR3 is 13 residues long. V lost 6 bases to trimming and J lost 1 base, with 12 bases between them. CDR1 DFQATT and CDR2 SNEGSKA come from the germline V gene (reference sequence). Written as DNA, the CDR3 is TGCAGTGCCAACACGGACGGGAACACTGAAGCTTTCTTT. Amino acid sequence: CSANTDGNTEAFF.

This clonotype counts as large. This beta chain is a stray read from a library made for alpha chains; its abundance is not meaningful. V gene TRBV20-1 combines with J gene TRBJ2-4; D unclear. V was cut by 5 bases and J by 0 bases, with 14 bases left in between. The CDR3 is 15 amino acids. Germline-derived CDR1 and CDR2 are DFQATT and SNEGSKA (reference sequence). The CDR3 sequence is CSAPKQLLAKNIQYF. DNA of the CDR3: TGCAGTGCTCCCAAGCAGCTACTAGCCAAAAACATTCAGTACTTC.

This clonotype was detected ten times or more. Because the library targeted alpha chains, this beta chain is an off-target read whose size means little. Here the CDR3 DNA reads TGTGCCAGCAGTTACAAGTGGACAGGGTACACCGGGGAGCTGTTTTTT. Its protein product is CASSYKWTGYTGELFF. The rearrangement uses TRBV6-5 and TRBJ2-2; 8 bases fit TRBD1. With 2 bases clipped from V and 3 bases from J, the junction kept 5 bases outside the gene matches. The length of the CDR3 is 16 residues. Germline lookup yields CDR1 MNHEY and CDR2 SVGAGI.

This clonotype was seen at least ten times. In a library made to pick up alpha chains, this beta chain is a stray read with a size that means little. The rearrangement joins TRBV20-1 to TRBJ2-1, with 7 bases matching TRBD2. CDR1 is DFQATT, CDR2 SNEGSKA, per germline (reference sequence). CDR3 size: 15 residues. The V segment lost 6 bases and the J segment 0 bases; nucleotides outside the gene matches: 8. In DNA form, the CDR3 reads TGCAGTGCAAAGAAAGCGGGGAGCTCCTACAATGAGCAGTTCTTC. Translating gives CSAKKAGSSYNEQFF.

In this sample, this clonotype turned up many times. Found in a library prepared for alpha chains, this beta chain is an off-target read, and its abundance has little meaning. The CDR3 coding sequence is TGTGCTAGTGGTCCAGGAGACAGGGAAACAGAAGCTTTCTTT. It translates to CASGPGDRETEAFF. This chain links TRBV12-5 with TRBJ1-1; 7 nucleotides align to TRBD1. Germline trimming cut 5 bases from V and 8 bases from J; bases unmatched to any gene: 11. The germline CDR1 and CDR2 sequences are LGHNT and FRNRAP. The CDR3 spans 14 residues. Drawing the rest from reference TRBV12-5 and TRBJ1-1, the complete variable domain is DARVTQTPRHKVTEMGQEVTMRCQPILGHNTVFWYRQTMMQGLELLAYFRNRAPLDDSGMPKDRFSAEMPDATLATLKIQPSEPRDSAVYFCASGPGDRETEAFFGQGTRLTVV.

This clonotype has a count of ten or more. This beta chain is an off-target read within a library intended for alpha chains, so its frequency means little. The V and J genes are TRBV20-1 and TRBJ2-1, with 13 bases identical to TRBD2. There are 15 residues in the CDR3. Germline trimming cut 5 bases from V and 9 bases from J; bases unmatched to any gene: 10. From germline, CDR1 is DFQATT and CDR2 SNEGSKA (reference sequence). CDR3 loop: CSAQSGTSGKGEQFF. CDR3 DNA sequence: TGCAGTGCTCAGTCCGGGACTAGCGGGAAGGGTGAGCAGTTCTTC.

This clonotype showed up many times. For a library built for alpha chains, this beta chain is a stray read; little rests on its size. The V gene is TRBV4-1, the J gene TRBJ2-3; D ambiguous. There are 16 residues in the CDR3. Trimming took 1 base from V and 0 from J, leaving 11 bases between them. Germline V CDR1 and CDR2: MGHRA, YSYEKL. CDR3 protein: CASSQGGGASTDTQYF. In DNA, the CDR3 is TGCGCCAGCAGCCAAGGTGGCGGAGCCAGCACAGATACGCAGTATTTT.

This clonotype was detected many times. Found in a library prepared for alpha chains, this beta chain is an off-target read, and its abundance has little meaning. This chain joins TRBV11-3 and TRBJ2-3, with D possibly TRBD1 on 6 matching bases. Trimming removed 4 bases at V and 0 bases at J, with 8 bases between. Germline CDR1 is SGHNT and CDR2 is YENEEA. This CDR3 region has 14 residues. The CDR3 nucleotides are TGTGCCAGCAGCTCGGACAGTAGCACAGATACGCAGTATTTT. This codes for CASSSDSSTDTQYF.

With respect to this clonotype: The size of this beta chain means little, since it is a stray read in a library made for alpha chains. The V call is TRBV29-1, the J call TRBJ1-2; D call uncertain. CDR1 SQVTM and CDR2 ANQGSEA come from the germline V gene. This CDR3 has 12 amino acids. The V end was cut by 2 bases, the J end by 0 bases, with 4 bases between. The CDR3 nucleotides are TGCAGCGTTGAAACAGCTAACTATGGCTACACCTTC. It is translated as CSVETANYGYTF.

This clonotype occurred many times. The library was designed around alpha chains, so this beta chain is a stray read whose abundance carries little weight. The rearrangement joins TRBV20-1 to TRBJ2-7, with 11 bases matching TRBD1. CDR1 DFQATT and CDR2 SNEGSKA come from the germline V gene (reference sequence). V shed 6 bases and J 4 bases; nucleotides not matched to a gene: 8. The CDR3 sequence is 14 residues long. The CDR3 spells CSATRTGGRYEQYF. Written as DNA, the CDR3 is TGCAGTGCCACAAGGACAGGGGGCAGGTACGAGCAGTACTTC.

This clonotype was detected many times. As an off-target read in a library built for alpha chains, this beta chain has a frequency of little significance. This rearrangement joins TRBV7-8 to TRBJ1-2; 9 nucleotides align to TRBD1. Losses at the gene ends were 1 base for V and 4 bases for J; bases not matched to a gene: 7. Looked up from germline, CDR1 is SGHVS and CDR2 is FQNEAQ. There are 16 residues in the CDR3. DNA of the CDR3: TGTGCCAGCAGCTTAGGGTCGGGACAGGGACTCTATGGCTACACCTTC. This codes for CASSLGSGQGLYGYTF.

In this sample, this clonotype turned up many times. Because the library targeted alpha chains, this beta chain is an off-target read whose size means little. The V gene is TRBV28, the J gene TRBJ1-5; D remains unclear. Germline CDR1 is MDHEN and CDR2 is SYDVKM. CDR3 size: 15 residues. With 7 bases removed from V and 0 bases from J, the gap between germline ends came to 13 bases. The CDR3 reads CASIYSDGSNQPQHF. Written as DNA, the CDR3 is TGTGCCAGCATTTACTCGGACGGTAGCAATCAGCCCCAGCATTTT.